The 18 T cell receptor beta chains below come from one sample, sequenced in a study of blood T cell repertoires in COVID-19. Sequencing used immunoSEQ multiplex PCR; TCRdb keeps in-frame clones, though not all of them. The sample carries 90,000 to 150,000 clones, less than 85% recorded once. Sequenced input: peripheral blood. Every receptor here comes from a man in his fifties with acute or convalescent COVID-19.

This chain joins TRBV19 and TRBJ2-7; possibly TRBD2 for D (5 bases). The CDR3 spans 13 residues. The germline V gene has CDR1 LNHDA and CDR2 SQIVND (reference sequence). Trimming removed 5 bases from V and 2 bases from J, with 10 bases in between. CDR3: CASSPPGAYEQYF. The CDR3 bases are TGTGCCAGTAGTCCCCCCGGGGCCTACGAGCAGTACTTC.

The CDR3 reads CASSPPGRGNTEAFF. In DNA form, the CDR3 reads TGTGCCAGCAGCCCCCCGGGGAGGGGTAACACTGAAGCTTTCTTT. The V call is TRBV3-1 (or the pseudogene TRBV3-2), the J call TRBJ1-1; D might be TRBD1 (5 bases). CDR1 and CDR2 from the germline V gene are LGHDT and YNNKEL (reference sequence). V dropped 4 bases and J dropped 2 bases, with 14 bases sitting between them. The CDR3 spans 15 residues.

This chain uses TRBV19 with TRBJ1-2; D gene unclear. CDR1 and CDR2 (germline): LNHDA, SQIVND (reference sequence). Trimming shortened V by 4 bases and J by 2 bases, and 8 bases separated the two germline ends. The CDR3 has 13 residues. CDR3 bases: TGTGCCAGTAGTACGATAACAAACTATGGCTACACCTTC. It codes for CASSTITNYGYTF.

The chain has TRBV9 and TRBJ2-2, with D hard to call. The germline CDR1 and CDR2 sequences are SGDLS and YYNGEE. Trimming cost V 4 bases and J 5 bases, with 9 bases left between them. The CDR3 is 13 residues long. In DNA form, the CDR3 reads TGTGCCAGCAGCAATTCGGTGACCGGGGAGCTGTTTTTT. Protein product: CASSNSVTGELFF.

The chain carries TRBV30 and TRBJ1-1; D might be TRBD1 (6 bases). V gave up 4 bases and J gave up 6 bases, with 15 bases separating them. Germline V lookup: CDR1 GTSNPN, CDR2 SVGIG (reference sequence). This CDR3 is 13 amino acids long. CDR3 sequence: CAWTVQGKPEAFF. In DNA form, the CDR3 reads TGTGCCTGGACAGTACAGGGTAAGCCTGAAGCTTTCTTT. The full variable domain, completed using reference TRBV30 and TRBJ1-1, is SQTIHQWPATLVQPVGSPLSLECTVEGTSNPNLYWYRQAAGRGLQLLFYSVGIGQISSEVPQNLSASRPQDRQFILSSKKLLLSDSGFYLCAWTVQGKPEAFFGQGTRLTVV.

Regarding this clone: Other DNA sequences in the sample encode the same CDR3. The J gene is TRBJ2-7, the V gene TRBV19; TRBD1 agrees at 10 bases. V gave up 1 base and J gave up 1 base; unmatched junction bases: 1. Germline V gene data show CDR1 as LNHDA and CDR2 as SQIVND (reference sequence). The CDR3 totals 15 residues. Written as DNA, the CDR3 is TGTGCCAGTAGTATAGCGGGACAGGGGTCCTACGAGCAGTACTTC. It yields the protein CASSIAGQGSYEQYF.

The chain is built from TRBV27 and TRBJ2-7, with TRBD2 as a possible D gene (5 bases). Germline lookup yields CDR1 MNHEY and CDR2 SMNVEV (reference sequence). The V end lost 5 bases, the J end lost 11 bases, and 13 bases lay between the germline ends. The CDR3 runs 11 residues. CDR3 nucleotide sequence: TGTGCCAGCAGTGACTACAAGTCGAAGTACTTC. As protein: CASSDYKSKYF.

This clone was counted only a few times. The V call is TRBV10-3, the J call TRBJ1-5; perhaps TRBD1 as D (6 bases). From germline, CDR1 is ENHRY and CDR2 SYGVKD. This CDR3 is 16 amino acids long. Trimming left V 2 bases short and J 7 bases short, with 18 bases between. The CDR3 spells CAISEGGGQEGQPQHF. CDR3 coding DNA: TGTGCCATCAGTGAGGGGGGGGGCCAAGAGGGGCAGCCCCAGCATTTT.

The gene calls are TRBV19 and TRBJ1-2; TRBD1 matches 9 bases. The germline V gene encodes CDR1 LNHDA and CDR2 SQIVND (reference sequence). V trimming: 1 base; J trimming: 4 bases; junction bases outside the gene matches: 7. This CDR3 spans 16 amino acids. The CDR3 region has the DNA TGTGCCAGTAGTATAGCGGCACAGGGGGCGCGCTATGGCTACACCTTC. Its protein product is CASSIAAQGARYGYTF.

The chain couples TRBV5-1 to TRBJ2-5; 9 nucleotides align to TRBD2. This CDR3 is 15 amino acids long. Trimming cost V 0 bases and J 0 bases; bases outside gene matches: 0. Per the germline V gene, CDR1 is SGHRS and CDR2 is YFSETQ. The CDR3 bases are TGCGCCAGCAGCTTGGGACTAGCGGACCAAGAGACCCAGTACTTC. Its protein is CASSLGLADQETQYF.

CDR3 protein: CASSLGGGGQYF. In nucleotides, the CDR3 is TGCGCCAGCAGCTTGGGCGGGGGAGGGCAGTACTTC. V usage is TRBV5-1 and J usage is TRBJ2-7, with 7 bases that match TRBD2. Germline V CDR1 and CDR2: SGHRS, YFSETQ. V was pared by 0 bases and J by 9 bases, with 3 bases of the junction left unmatched. This CDR3 comprises 12 residues.

The chain recombines TRBV9 with TRBJ2-1, with 8 nucleotides matching TRBD2. CDR1 and CDR2 from the germline V gene are SGDLS and YYNGEE. V was clipped by 3 bases and J by 3 bases; unmatched bases: 2. There are 14 residues in the CDR3. The DNA for the CDR3 is TGTGCCAGCAGCGCCAGCGGGAGCTACAATGAGCAGTTCTTC. Amino acid sequence: CASSASGSYNEQFF. Together with reference TRBV9 and TRBJ2-1, the CDR3 gives the full variable domain: DSGVTQTPKHLITATGQRVTLRCSPRSGDLSVYWYQQSLDQGLQFLIQYYNGEERAKGNILERFSAQQFPDLHSELNLSSLELGDSALYFCASSASGSYNEQFFGPGTRLTVL.

This clone was counted once. Other nucleotide sequences from this sample produce the same CDR3. V is TRBV27 and J is TRBJ2-1; TRBD2 matches 11 bases. Per germline, CDR1 MNHEY and CDR2 SMNVEV (reference sequence). The CDR3 has 14 amino acids. J lost 7 bases, V lost 6 bases, and 5 bases had no gene match. The CDR3 DNA reads TGTGCCAGCAGGTTAGCGGGAGGGTCGAATGAGCAGTTCTTC. Residues: CASRLAGGSNEQFF.

J is TRBJ2-7 and V is TRBV6-6, with 10 positions matching TRBD2. Germline CDR1 is MNHNY and CDR2 is SVGAGI (reference sequence). Losses at the gene ends were 2 bases for V and 10 bases for J; bases not matched to a gene: 11. This CDR3 has 15 residues. The CDR3 reads CASSYLSSGRGVQYF. Written as DNA, the CDR3 is TGTGCCAGCAGTTACCTGTCTAGCGGGAGAGGTGTTCAGTACTTC.

This clone was seen just once. The rearrangement joins TRBV4-1 to TRBJ1-5; D is ambiguous. CDR1 MGHRA and CDR2 YSYEKL come from the germline V gene. Trimming pared 1 base from V and 0 bases from J, leaving 4 bases between. This CDR3 spans 14 amino acids. This CDR3 is CASSQARSNQPQHF. The CDR3 DNA reads TGCGCCAGCAGCCAAGCGCGTAGCAATCAGCCCCAGCATTTT.

The V gene is TRBV19, the J gene TRBJ1-5; 8 nucleotides line up with TRBD1. Germline loops: CDR1 LNHDA, CDR2 SQIVND (reference sequence). The CDR3 extends over 16 amino acids. V was pared by 3 bases and J by 0 bases, with 4 bases of the junction left unmatched. CDR3 DNA: TGTGCCAGTAGTATTACAGGGGGATATAGCAATCAGCCCCAGCATTTT. It yields the protein CASSITGGYSNQPQHF.

This chain joins TRBV7-3 and TRBJ2-5; 8 nucleotides align to TRBD1. This CDR3 is built from 16 residues. V lost 4 bases to trimming and J lost 3 bases; unmatched junction nucleotides: 10. CDR1 and CDR2 (germline): SGHTA, FQGTGA. The CDR3 nucleotides are TGTGCCAGCAGCTCCTCAGGGGGCAGGGGGGAAGAGACCCAGTACTTC. Amino acids: CASSSSGGRGEETQYF. Full variable domain (missing parts from reference TRBV7-3 and TRBJ2-5): GAGVSQTPSNKVTEKGKYVELRCDPISGHTALYWYRQSLGQGPEFLIYFQGTGAADDSGLPNDRFFAVRPEGSVSTLKIQRTERGDSAVYLCASSSSGGRGEETQYFGPGTRLLVL.

The rearrangement uses TRBV9 and TRBJ2-5, with 7 positions matching TRBD2. Looked up from germline, CDR1 is SGDLS and CDR2 is YYNGEE. J lost 4 bases, V lost 0 bases, and 6 bases had no gene match. CDR3 length: 15 residues. The CDR3 loop reads CASSVGDPGGETQYF. The CDR3 coding sequence is TGTGCCAGCAGCGTAGGGGACCCGGGGGGAGAGACCCAGTACTTC.